The rows below give T cell receptor beta chains drawn from one sample of a study of cytomegalovirus exposure and HLA in healthy donors. Generated by immunoSEQ multiplex PCR, the TCRdb table keeps only in-frame clones and is missing some. Counted here are about 160,000 clones, around 79% occurring once; the ten biggest clones make up just under 1%. Sequenced: PBMCs. The receptors originated from a woman between 45 and 60 years old in good health and CMV-seropositive. The CDR3 runs from the conserved cysteine through the conserved F or W. The D gene is left open where the match is weak. Rows may omit the clone size; those that give it use once, few, many or a size class.

TRBJ2-1 | TRBV14 | TRBD2 | NA | CASSLTSDNEQFF | TGTGCCAGCAGCCTTACTAGCGACAATGAGCAGTTCTTC
TRBJ2-7 | TRBV15 | TRBD1 | once | CATSGTGAAHEQYF | TGTGCCACCAGCGGCACAGGGGCCGCCCACGAGCAGTACTTC
TRBJ2-7 | TRBV7-2 | NA | NA | CASSLVEGYEQYF | TGTGCCAGCAGCTTAGTTGAGGGCTACGAGCAGTACTTC
TRBJ2-7 | TRBV5-6 | TRBD2 | NA | CASSFVSGRYEQYF | TGTGCCAGCAGCTTCGTTAGCGGGAGGTACGAGCAGTACTTC
TRBJ1-2 | TRBV9 | NA | few | CASSVEGVWSRGGYTF | TGTGCCAGCAGCGTAGAAGGTGTGTGGTCTAGGGGTGGCTACACCTTC
TRBJ2-7 | TRBV6-6 | TRBD2 | NA | CASSYRLSGEGYEQYF | TGTGCCAGCAGCTACAGACTAAGCGGGGAGGGGTACGAGCAGTACTTC
TRBJ2-3 | TRBV28 | TRBD2 | NA | CASSVTGTTLKSTDTQYF | TGTGCCAGCAGTGTTACTGGGACTACCCTGAAGTCGACAGATACGCAGTATTTT
TRBJ2-3 | TRBV5-5 | NA | NA | CASRTYTDTQYF | TGTGCCAGCAGAACCTACACAGATACGCAGTATTTT
TRBJ2-7 | TRBV10-1 | TRBD2 | NA | CASSGTGTSGRRGEQYF | TGCGCCAGCAGTGGGACCGGGACTAGCGGGAGGAGAGGTGAGCAGTACTTC
TRBJ1-5 | TRBV4-1 | NA | NA | CASSQDGGLGNQPQHF | TGCGCCAGCAGCCAAGATGGCGGACTGGGCAATCAGCCCCAGCATTTT
TRBJ2-5 | TRBV9 | TRBD2 | once | CASSVASSGTQETQYF | TGTGCCAGCAGCGTAGCGAGTAGCGGGACACAAGAGACCCAGTACTTC
TRBJ1-2 | TRBV19 | NA | NA | CASSIPGDRGGYTF | TGTGCCAGTAGTATCCCGGGGGATCGTGGGGGCTACACCTTC
TRBJ2-7 | TRBV18 | TRBD1 | NA | CASSPRQGAKISGFYEQYF | TGTGCCAGCTCACCGCGACAGGGGGCGAAGATCTCCGGATTCTACGAGCAGTACTTC
TRBJ2-3 | TRBV10-1 | TRBD2 | few | CASSGSGRRTDTQYF | TGCGCCAGCAGTGGTAGCGGGAGGCGCACAGATACGCAGTATTTT
TRBJ1-1 | TRBV6-1 | TRBD1 | NA | CASSEVGRGTNTEAFF | TGTGCCAGCAGTGAAGTAGGCAGGGGGACGAACACTGAAGCTTTCTTT
TRBJ1-1 | TRBV6-1 | NA | NA | CASSEAPRENTEAFF | TGTGCCAGCAGTGAAGCGCCCCGGGAGAACACTGAAGCTTTCTTT
TRBJ2-6 | TRBV19 | NA | NA | CASSLGGGSYSGANVLTF | TGTGCCAGTAGTCTGGGAGGAGGGTCTTACTCTGGGGCCAACGTCCTGACTTTC
TRBJ1-2 | TRBV28 | NA | NA | CASSSPTYGYTF | TGTGCCAGCAGTTCCCCGACATATGGCTACACCTTC
TRBJ1-1 | TRBV5-4 | NA | NA | CASSFGGAVRNTEAFF | TGTGCCAGCAGCTTTGGGGGGGCCGTAAGGAACACTGAAGCTTTCTTT
TRBJ2-1 | TRBV6-6 | NA | NA | CASREANYNEQFF | TGTGCCAGCAGGGAGGCAAATTACAATGAGCAGTTCTTC
TRBJ2-3 | TRBV10-1 | TRBD1 | NA | CASSRGQGLHTQYF | TGCGCCAGCAGTAGAGGACAGGGTTTACATACGCAGTATTTT
TRBJ2-7 | TRBV4-2 | NA | NA | CASSQDRGQPSYEQYF | TGTGCCAGCAGCCAAGATCGCGGACAGCCATCCTACGAGCAGTACTTC
TRBJ2-7 | TRBV11-2 | NA | NA | CASSLELGSANSYEQYF | TGTGCCAGCAGCTTAGAGCTTGGTAGCGCCAACTCCTACGAGCAGTACTTC
TRBJ1-2 | TRBV9 | NA | once | CASSVGSGPVYGYTF | TGTGCCAGCAGCGTAGGTTCAGGCCCAGTGTATGGCTACACCTTC
TRBJ2-7 | TRBV9 | TRBD2 | NA | CASSGGGLAGVEEQYF | TGTGCCAGCAGCGGGGGGGGACTAGCGGGAGTCGAAGAGCAGTACTTC
TRBJ2-7 | TRBV28 | TRBD1 | NA | CASRSTGTGGRGEQYF | TGTGCCAGCAGATCGACCGGGACAGGGGGCAGGGGCGAGCAGTACTTC
TRBJ1-4 | TRBV7-8 | NA | NA | CASSLNTGLTNEKLFF | TGTGCCAGCAGCTTGAACACAGGGTTAACTAATGAAAAACTGTTTTTT
TRBJ1-2 | TRBV11-2 | NA | NA | CASSVTLRVGSGPYGYTF | TGTGCCAGCAGCGTAACTTTAAGGGTGGGCAGCGGTCCCTATGGCTACACCTTC
TRBJ2-7 | TRBV7-2 | TRBD1 | NA | CASSPPRQGRYEQYF | TGTGCCAGCAGCCCCCCGCGACAGGGGAGGTACGAGCAGTACTTC
TRBJ1-2 | TRBV30 | NA | NA | CAWSPNGGAEGYTF | TGTGCCTGGAGTCCCAACGGGGGGGCGGAGGGCTACACCTTC